This T cell receptor beta chain was sequenced in a study of cytomegalovirus exposure and HLA in healthy donors (dated by TCRdb to 2016 to 2017). Study-wide context: According to a later analysis, the roughly 120 validation repertoires were produced on the same platform as the approximately 690 repertoires of the first cohort. High-throughput TCR immunosequencing, statistical association of individual TCRs with disease status, and machine learning were combined to predict cytomegalovirus infection status. The study was designed to test whether signatures of past pathogen exposure could be identified by cataloging public T cell receptors. In addition to the first cohort of about 650 subjects, a separate validation cohort of about 120 different subjects was used.

The donors belonged to the validation cohort of about 110 subjects, which was separate from the approximately 700-subject first cohort. Relative to germline, V is 5 bases shorter and J is 0 bases shorter, with 11 bases between their ends. CDR1 and CDR2 (GTSNPN, SVGIG) derive from the germline V gene (reference sequence). From the cysteine up to the phenylalanine, the CDR3 has a length of 14 residues. CDR3 DNA is the only sequence kept; it has 42 bases, read in frame from the first base. Library method: the immunoSEQ multiplex PCR assay. The paper's data handling went like this. To diagnose cytomegalovirus status from the catalog of TCR beta chain sequences, a statistical classification framework was built. TCRdb re-hosts the immuneACCESS table, in-frame sequences only. Its copies lack some clones; in the studies checked, an unresolved V gene accounts for under half of them, and the cause for the rest is not known. V and J calls and clone size are those listed in that table; D and trimming were worked out from the DNA. A total of about 360,000 clones appear in this sample, 70% to 90% of them only once. Of the sample, 0.83% falls within the top ten clones.

The paper as a whole reports these results and caveats: In both the original and validation cohorts, the classifier was reported to diagnose cytomegalovirus status with high specificity and sensitivity. The study gave a list of around 170 TCR beta chains associated with cytomegalovirus. In vitro tests confirmed that a few of the cytomegalovirus-associated TCR beta chains recognize cytomegalovirus antigens. In a later analysis, TCRs clustered in the first cohort were found to also tend to co-occur in the 120 validation repertoires, with approximately 93% of cluster scores above 0. All 120 or so repertoires were used to score co-occurrence in the validation cohort in a later analysis, because that analysis had no HLA typing for the cohort. According to the authors, the approach could potentially be generalized to other disease states and immunological phenotypes. Most TCR sequences were observed very rarely across donors, whereas some public TCRs were present in many individuals.

This clone was recorded a few times. It has no known antigen specificity. Qualities for individual bases were not recorded, and no much larger clone is one base off. The chain couples TRBV30 to TRBJ1-3, with no reliable assignment of the D segment. This TCR was sampled from a woman younger than 35 in good health and CMV-seronegative. The specimen sequenced was PBMCs. The encoded CDR3 is CAWYGLSSGNTIYF. The DNA reads as follows: TGTGCCTGGTATGGGCTCAGCTCTGGAAACACCATATATTTT.